One and the same sample provided the 28 T cell receptor beta chains below, sequenced in a study of beta chain features in type 1 diabetes listed by TCRdb under 2018. The research as a whole found: Type 1 diabetes patients showed a moderate but significant shortening of TCRB CDR3 length in all four CD4+ subsets.

Receptor amplification or capture employed the immunoSEQ multiplex PCR assay. The entire isolated RNA was reverse transcribed using the High Capacity cDNA Reverse Transcription Kit, and thus expressed TCRB transcripts were sequenced. TCRdb took this table from immuneACCESS and kept in-frame rearrangements with V and J called. Such tables lack part of the clones; where checked against another copy, unresolved V genes explain under half of the gap, and the rest is unexplained. Within this sample are roughly 730,000 clones, with under 15% of them counted one time only. Approximately 0.022% of the sample rests with the top ten. Their specific antigens are unknown. Sequencing was performed on naive CD4+ T cells from blood. Reading the label with the study, this specimen's cell subset or site is: true naive CD4+ T cells. All receptors come from a young man with type 1 diabetes.

The rearrangement links TRBV2 to TRBJ1-1; no clear D. V lost 0 bases, J lost 7 bases, and 9 bases lay in between. Germline V gives CDR1 SNHLY, CDR2 FYNNEI. The CDR3 is made up of 13 amino acids. Here the CDR3 reads CASSEAPGIEAFF. For the CDR3, the DNA is TGTGCCAGCAGTGAAGCGCCGGGAATTGAAGCTTTCTTT.

The chain joins TRBV4-1 to TRBJ1-2; unclear D gene. The CDR3 loop spans 15 amino acids. The germline V gene has CDR1 MGHRA and CDR2 YSYEKL. Trimming stripped 3 bases from V and 2 bases from J, with 13 bases between. CDR3 residues: CASSHLEEGNYGYTF. CDR3 DNA sequence: TGCGCCAGCAGCCACCTGGAGGAGGGAAACTATGGCTACACCTTC.

The rearrangement joins TRBV29-1 to TRBJ2-5; no definite D call. CDR3 length equals 14 residues. The V gene lost 3 bases and the J gene lost 5 bases, with 16 bases spanning the gap. The V gene's germline CDR1 is SQVTM and CDR2 ANQGSEA. The CDR3 DNA reads as TGCAGCGTTGATGGCCTAGGGATCAGGGAGACCCAGTACTTC. Its translation: CSVDGLGIRETQYF.

A single count supports this clone. The chain employs TRBV18 and TRBJ2-7; D possibly corresponds to TRBD1 (6 bases). The CDR3 runs to 16 residues. The V end was cut by 0 bases, the J end by 5 bases, with 17 bases between. The germline V gene has CDR1 KGHSH and CDR2 LQKENI. The CDR3: CASSPPNRASAHEQYF. The CDR3 DNA is TGTGCCAGCTCACCACCGAACAGGGCCAGCGCCCACGAGCAGTACTTC.

This clone was found a few times. The V gene is TRBV18, the J gene TRBJ2-2, with D unresolved. CDR3 length: 16 amino acids. The germline V and J ends were trimmed by 1 base and 2 bases, with 11 bases remaining between them. CDR1 is KGHSH and CDR2 is LQKENI in the germline V gene. This chain's CDR3 is CASSPQSQRNTGELFF. The CDR3 region has the DNA TGTGCCAGCTCACCACAGTCCCAGAGAAACACCGGGGAGCTGTTTTTT.

The chain employs TRBV25-1 and TRBJ1-2; D is perhaps TRBD1 (5 bases). V was shortened by 8 bases and J by 4 bases, with 17 bases between the two germline ends. Germline V gives CDR1 MGHDK, CDR2 SYGVNS. CDR3 length: 14 residues. Here the CDR3 reads CASRDSGSIYGYTF. The CDR3 region has the DNA TGTGCCAGCCGAGACAGTGGGTCTATCTATGGCTACACCTTC.

The chain has TRBV27 and TRBJ2-3, with 9 bases fitting TRBD2. This CDR3 spans 14 amino acids. The V segment lost 5 bases and the J segment 1 base; nucleotides outside the gene matches: 1. CDR1 and CDR2 (germline): MNHEY, SMNVEV (reference sequence). The CDR3: CASSVAGGTDTQYF. CDR3 sequence (DNA): TGTGCCAGCAGTGTAGCGGGGGGCACAGATACGCAGTATTTT.

The chain couples TRBV30 to TRBJ1-6; the D is unclear. CDR3 length: 14 residues. Trimming pared 6 bases from V and 11 bases from J, leaving 20 bases between. Per the germline V gene, CDR1 is GTSNPN and CDR2 is SVGIG (reference sequence). CDR3 protein: CACYGVAGGTPLHF. In DNA, the CDR3 is TGTGCCTGTTATGGCGTGGCCGGCGGGACACCCCTCCACTTT.

This clone occurred a few times. Other DNA sequences within the sample encode an identical CDR3. V gene TRBV6-6 combines with J gene TRBJ2-7; D unresolved. The CDR3 extends over 11 amino acids. CDR1 is MNHNY and CDR2 is SVGAGI in the germline V gene (reference sequence). V lost 5 bases and J lost 4, with 6 bases in between. Written as DNA, the CDR3 is TGTGCCAGCAGTGAAAGTTACGAGCAGTACTTC. Amino acid sequence: CASSESYEQYF.

Only a few counts were recorded for this clone. The rearrangement uses TRBV10-3 and TRBJ1-5; unclear D gene. Germline loops: CDR1 ENHRY, CDR2 SYGVKD. Trimming stripped 3 bases from V and 0 bases from J, with 12 bases between. The CDR3 is 16 residues long. The CDR3 sequence: CAISEAPAYSNQPQHF. CDR3 in DNA: TGTGCCATCAGTGAAGCCCCAGCATATAGCAATCAGCCCCAGCATTTT.

There are a few counts of this clone. The rearrangement joins TRBV28 to TRBJ2-7; TRBD1 aligns across 9 bases. Germline V lookup: CDR1 MDHEN, CDR2 SYDVKM. The CDR3 covers 15 residues. The trim removed 8 bases at V and 6 bases at J, leaving 14 bases unmatched. CDR3: CASETLGTGTFEQYF. CDR3 DNA: TGTGCCAGCGAAACCTTAGGGACAGGGACCTTCGAGCAGTACTTC.

This clone was detected a few times. The chain employs TRBV7-9 and TRBJ2-2; D unclear. The germline CDR1 and CDR2 sequences are SEHNR and FQNEAQ (reference sequence). The germline V and J ends were trimmed by 1 base and 5 bases, with 11 bases remaining between them. The CDR3 contains 15 residues. The CDR3 sequence: CASSLVYGRTGELFF. DNA for the CDR3: TGTGCCAGCAGCTTAGTTTACGGTCGGACCGGGGAGCTGTTTTTT.

As concerns this clone: Distinct nucleotide sequences in the sample also encode this CDR3. The chain uses TRBV29-1 and TRBJ2-3; D assignment may be TRBD1 or TRBD2 (5 bases each). Trimming stripped 4 bases from V and 3 bases from J, with 11 bases between. The CDR3 sequence is 13 residues long. The germline gives CDR1 SQVTM, CDR2 ANQGSEA. The CDR3 here is CSVAGTLTDTQYF. CDR3 coding DNA: TGCAGCGTTGCAGGGACCCTTACAGATACGCAGTATTTT.

The chain has TRBV15 and TRBJ2-2; D unclear. CDR1 is LNHNV, CDR2 YYDKDF, per germline (reference sequence). V was pared by 9 bases and J by 5 bases, with 22 bases between. This CDR3 contains 16 residues. The CDR3 is CATTLQIPRGTGELFF. CDR3 DNA: TGTGCCACGACCCTTCAGATACCACGCGGAACCGGGGAGCTGTTTTTT. Combining the CDR3 with reference TRBV15 and TRBJ2-2 gives the whole variable domain DAMVIQNPRYQVTQFGKPVTLSCSQTLNHNVMYWYQQKSSQAPKLLFHYYDKDFNNEADTPDNFQSRRPNTSFCFLDIRSPGLGDTAMYLCATTLQIPRGTGELFFGEGSRLTVL.

The V gene is TRBV30, the J gene TRBJ1-6; TRBD1 agrees at 7 bases. With 6 bases clipped from V and 8 bases from J, the junction kept 7 bases outside the gene matches. The CDR3 runs to 13 residues. The germline V gene has CDR1 GTSNPN and CDR2 SVGIG (reference sequence). In DNA, the CDR3 is TGTGCCTGCGCTAGGCAGGGGGATTCACCCCTCCACTTT. This sequence encodes CACARQGDSPLHF.

This clone was seen more than once but under ten times. The chain combines TRBV9 with TRBJ1-3; D uncertain. Germline V gene sequence: CDR1 SGDLS, CDR2 YYNGEE. Trimming removed 3 bases at V and 0 bases at J, with 16 bases between. This CDR3 region has 17 residues. The CDR3 DNA is TGTGCCAGCAGCGCGCCGGGTGCGGGCTTCTCTGGAAACACCATATATTTT. This encodes CASSAPGAGFSGNTIYF.

The DNA of the CDR3 is TGTGCCAGCAGCTTAGCGGAAGAGACCCAGTACTTC. Its translation is CASSLAEETQYF. The rearrangement links TRBV11-2 to TRBJ2-5; D ambiguous. The germline V and J ends were trimmed by 1 base and 3 bases, with 3 bases remaining between them. This CDR3 has 12 amino acids. CDR1 and CDR2 from the germline V gene are SGHAT and FQNNGV.

This clone appeared a few times. The chain has TRBV2 and TRBJ2-7, with D tentatively TRBD1 (7 bases). Per germline, CDR1 SNHLY and CDR2 FYNNEI. The ends were cut back, 6 bases at V and 4 bases at J, with 13 bases in the middle. The CDR3 contains 13 residues. DNA for the CDR3: TGTGCCAGCAGGGAACAGGGGAGGTACGAGCAGTACTTC. This codes for CASREQGRYEQYF.

The V and J genes are TRBV7-9 and TRBJ2-7; D not certain. This CDR3 is 12 amino acids long. In germline, CDR1 is SEHNR, CDR2 FQNEAQ (reference sequence). The V end was cut by 5 bases, the J end by 5 bases, with 10 bases between. CDR3 protein: CASSAPGHEQYF. CDR3 DNA: TGTGCCAGCAGCGCCCCTGGCCACGAGCAGTACTTC.

In its sample, this clone was seen a few times. The chain uses TRBV29-1 and TRBJ1-3; D call uncertain. The CDR3 length is 15 residues. Germline V gives CDR1 SQVTM, CDR2 ANQGSEA. The V end lost 3 bases, the J end lost 1 base, and 13 bases lay between the germline ends. The CDR3 protein is CSVERRLGSGNTIYF. DNA of the CDR3: TGCAGCGTTGAGCGCAGGTTGGGATCTGGAAACACCATATATTTT.

The rearrangement uses TRBV7-9 and TRBJ1-3; D not certain. V gave up 7 bases and J gave up 3 bases, with 10 bases separating them. Germline V gene lookup returns CDR1 SEHNR and CDR2 FQNEAQ (reference sequence). The CDR3 extends over 13 amino acids. CDR3 nucleotide sequence: TGTGCCAGCACCATCGGAAGTGGAAACACCATATATTTT. Protein sequence: CASTIGSGNTIYF.

The rearrangement uses TRBV6-1 and TRBJ2-7; D uncertain. Trimming removed 6 bases at V and 6 bases at J, with 15 bases between. The CDR3 sequence is 13 residues long. The germline gives CDR1 MNHNS, CDR2 SASEGT. The CDR3 spells CASSEEPRFEQYF. The CDR3 nucleotides read TGTGCCAGCAGCGAGGAACCCAGGTTCGAGCAGTACTTC.

V and J are TRBV7-2 and TRBJ2-2, with 8 nucleotides matching TRBD1. From germline, CDR1 is SGHTA and CDR2 FQGNSA. This CDR3 is built from 18 residues. The V and J ends lost 5 bases and 6 bases, in that order; junction bases with no gene match: 17. The chain's CDR3 is CASSLSGQGRFLSGELFF. The CDR3 bases are TGTGCCAGCAGCCTATCTGGACAGGGAAGGTTCCTTTCCGGGGAGCTGTTTTTT.

This clone appeared a few times. V is TRBV2 and J is TRBJ2-5; no firm D call. This CDR3 comprises 14 residues. Germline V gene data show CDR1 as SNHLY and CDR2 as FYNNEI. Trimming stripped 2 bases from V and 1 base from J, with 8 bases between. In DNA, the CDR3 is TGTGCCAGCAGTGAACGGGTGATCCAAGAGACCCAGTACTTC. Its translation is CASSERVIQETQYF.

This sequence joins TRBV27 and TRBJ2-7; D is uncertain. This CDR3 is built from 13 residues. CDR1 and CDR2 (germline): MNHEY, SMNVEV (reference sequence). Trimming removed 4 bases at V and 0 bases at J, with 7 bases between. CDR3 sequence: CASSWRSSYEQYF. The CDR3 nucleotides are TGTGCCAGCAGTTGGAGATCCTCCTACGAGCAGTACTTC.

In DNA, the CDR3 is TGTGCCACCTCCCTAGAACCCCTTGGTACGCAGTATTTT. It specifies CATSLEPLGTQYF. The chain is built from TRBV6-1 and TRBJ2-3, with D unclear. The germline V gene encodes CDR1 MNHNS and CDR2 SASEGT. Between the trimmed V and J ends, which lost 10 bases and 8 bases, there was a span of 19 bases. CDR3 length: 13 amino acids.

In DNA, the CDR3 is TGTGCCAGCTATAATCTCCAGGGGGGCGGTGAAGCTTTCTTT. Encoded protein: CASYNLQGGGEAFF. The chain combines TRBV27 with TRBJ1-1; TRBD1 agrees at 7 bases. The CDR3 loop spans 14 amino acids. Germline V gives CDR1 MNHEY, CDR2 SMNVEV (reference sequence). Losses at the gene ends were 8 bases for V and 7 bases for J; bases not matched to a gene: 13.

The chain joins TRBV30 to TRBJ1-2; D may be TRBD1 (6 bases). The CDR3 loop spans 14 amino acids. Germline CDR1 reads GTSNPN; CDR2 reads SVGIG (reference sequence). V lost 0 bases and J lost 4, with 12 bases in between. DNA for the CDR3: TGTGCCTGGAGTGTGAGGACAGTCTCCTATGGCTACACCTTC. Translation gives CAWSVRTVSYGYTF.